The rows below give T cell receptor beta chains drawn from one sample of a study of beta chain features in type 1 diabetes. Profiled with immunoSEQ multiplex PCR; TCRdb holds only in-frame clones, not every one. The sample contains about 340,000 clones, around an eighth of which appear only once. The material sequenced was naive CD4+ T cells from blood. The origin of the receptors is a woman under 30 with type 1 diabetes. The CDR3 runs from the conserved cysteine through the conserved F or W. The order of the fields is clone size, V gene, J gene, D gene, CDR3 DNA, CDR3 protein. D genes are given only for firm matches. Clone size is given for some rows only: seen once, a few or many times, or a class if the clone is expanded.

few,TRBV28,TRBJ2-1,TRBD2,TGTGCCAGCAGTTTTGCGCGGGAGGGCCCGAATGAGCAGTTCTTC,CASSFAREGPNEQFF
few,TRBV9,TRBJ2-2,-,TGTGCCAGCGCGGGCCATAACACCGGGGAGCTGTTTTTT,CASAGHNTGELFF
few,TRBV6-6,TRBJ1-1,-,TGTGCCAGCAGTAACCCCCAGGGTCACGAAGCTTTCTTT,CASSNPQGHEAFF
-,TRBV2,TRBJ1-1,TRBD1,TGTGCCAGCGGTGGAGGACAGGGTGATACTGAAGCTTTCTTT,CASGGGQGDTEAFF
few,TRBV7-2,TRBJ1-1,TRBD1,TGTGCCAGCAGCCCGCGGGCAGGGGGCGAAAGATACACTGAAGCTTTCTTT,CASSPRAGGERYTEAFF
-,TRBV7-3,TRBJ2-7,TRBD1,TGTGCCAGCAGCCGGGACAGGGGTCTCGAGCAGTACTTC,CASSRDRGLEQYF
-,TRBV7-3,TRBJ2-3,-,TGTGCCAGCAGCTTAACTGGGGGGTCTAGCACAGATACGCAGTATTTT,CASSLTGGSSTDTQYF
few,TRBV27,TRBJ2-7,TRBD1,TGTGCCAGCAGAAGACAGGGCCCGACTTACTTC,CASRRQGPTYF
-,TRBV7-2,TRBJ2-5,TRBD1,TGTGCCAGCAGCGTACAGGGGCGTAGGGAGACCCAGTACTTC,CASSVQGRRETQYF
few,TRBV30,TRBJ1-1,-,TGTGCCTTCTCAGGGGAAGGGTTCGACACTGAAGCTTTCTTT,CAFSGEGFDTEAFF
few,TRBV4-3,TRBJ2-4,TRBD2,TGCGCCAGCAGCCAAGATGGGATAGCGGGAGGGCCGAGCGACATTCAGTACTTC,CASSQDGIAGGPSDIQYF
-,TRBV9,TRBJ2-1,-,TGTGCCAGCAGCCCCCGGAGGTTTAACAATGAGCAGTTCTTC,CASSPRRFNNEQFF
-,TRBV27,TRBJ2-3,TRBD1,TGTGCCAGCAGTTTATTTCGGGACAGAACAGATACGCAGTATTTT,CASSLFRDRTDTQYF
few,TRBV25-1,TRBJ1-4,-,TGTGCCAGCAGTGATTCTAAGGGGATTGAGGAAAAACTGTTTTTT,CASSDSKGIEEKLFF
few,TRBV29-1,TRBJ1-1,-,TGCAGCGTTAAGCCGAGACTTATGAACACTGAAGCTTTCTTT,CSVKPRLMNTEAFF
-,TRBV21-1,TRBJ2-3,-,TGTGCCAGCACCGGTGGGACAGGGTGGTGGTCAGATACGCAGTATTTT,CASTGGTGWWSDTQYF
few,TRBV5-1,TRBJ2-3,TRBD1,TGCGCCAGCATCCCGGGACAGGGTTTCGGCACAGATACGCAGTATTTT,CASIPGQGFGTDTQYF
-,TRBV6-5,TRBJ2-5,-,TGTGCCAGCACTTCCGGGGAGACCCAGTACTTC,CASTSGETQYF
-,TRBV6-6,TRBJ2-5,TRBD1,TGTGCCAGCAGTACCGGGACAGGGAAAGAGACCCAGTACTTC,CASSTGTGKETQYF
few,TRBV19,TRBJ2-1,TRBD2,TGTGCCAGTTCGGAAGCGGGAGCCTACAATGAGCAGTTCTTC,CASSEAGAYNEQFF
few,TRBV30,TRBJ2-1,-,TGTGCCTGGAAGTTTCCGGCAGGTTCGGTCAATGAGCAGTTCTTC,CAWKFPAGSVNEQFF
few,TRBV5-1,TRBJ2-7,TRBD1,TGCGCCAGCAGCTCCACAGGGGGATCCTACGAGCAGTACTTC,CASSSTGGSYEQYF
few,TRBV28,TRBJ2-2,TRBD1,TGTGCCATTCTTAGGACAGGGCCTGGGACCGGGGAGCTGTTTTTT,CAILRTGPGTGELFF
-,TRBV7-7,TRBJ2-1,-,TGTGCCAGCAGCTTTAGTCCGTCCTACAATGAGCAGTTCTTC,CASSFSPSYNEQFF
few,TRBV18,TRBJ1-1,TRBD1,TGTGCCAGCTCACCATTCGACAGGGGGCCGGGGACTGAAGCTTTCTTT,CASSPFDRGPGTEAFF
-,TRBV6-6,TRBJ1-1,-,TGTGCCAGCGGTCCTTTCGGTGGTATGAACACTGAAGCTTTCTTT,CASGPFGGMNTEAFF
few,TRBV10-3,TRBJ2-7,-,TGTGCCGCACAGGGTAGAGGCTACGAGCAGTACTTC,CAAQGRGYEQYF
-,TRBV12-5,TRBJ2-1,TRBD2,TGTGCTAGTGGTTTGCCCAGCGGGGGGGCCAGCAATGAGCAGTTCTTC,CASGLPSGGASNEQFF
-,TRBV18,TRBJ1-2,-,TGTGCCAGCTCACCACCCCCCAAATTGATCCCAGGGGACCATGGCTACACCTTC,CASSPPPKLIPGDHGYTF
few,TRBV27,TRBJ2-4,-,TGTGCCAGCAGCGGCTCCTCGACAGCTGAAAACATTCAGTACTTC,CASSGSSTAENIQYF
-,TRBV15,TRBJ2-2,TRBD2,TGTGCCACCTCGGGGGGACGGGGGACCCCGAACACCGGGGAGCTGTTTTTT,CATSGGRGTPNTGELFF
-,TRBV11-2,TRBJ2-1,-,TGTGCCAGCAGCCCCCACACCCCCTACAATGAGCAGTTCTTC,CASSPHTPYNEQFF
-,TRBV7-9,TRBJ1-3,TRBD1,TGTGCCAGCAGCGTGGGACAGGGGGCGAGGGGAAACACCATATATTTT,CASSVGQGARGNTIYF
few,TRBV28,TRBJ2-7,-,TGTGCCAGCAGTCCCTCAGGGTCGGTTCCCTACGAGCAGTACTTC,CASSPSGSVPYEQYF
-,TRBV7-9,TRBJ1-1,-,TGTGCCAGCAGCCCCAGGCCGAGCAGGGTCACTGAAGCTTTCTTT,CASSPRPSRVTEAFF
few,TRBV28,TRBJ2-1,TRBD2,TGTGCCAGCAGCCTCGGACTAGTCTACAATGAGCAGTTCTTC,CASSLGLVYNEQFF
-,TRBV18,TRBJ1-5,-,TGTGCCAGCTCCCGAAGGACAGCAAGCAATCAGCCCCAGCATTTT,CASSRRTASNQPQHF
-,TRBV5-6,TRBJ2-6,TRBD1,TGTGCCAGCAGCTTAAAACAGGGGCAGGACGTCCTGACTTTC,CASSLKQGQDVLTF
-,TRBV28,TRBJ2-4,TRBD2,TGTGCCTGCGAAGGGACTAGTCTAGCCAAAAACATTCAGTACTTC,CACEGTSLAKNIQYF
-,TRBV9,TRBJ1-2,-,TGTGCCAGCAGCGTGGGGGGAGGCGACTATGGCTACACCTTC,CASSVGGGDYGYTF
-,TRBV7-2,TRBJ1-1,-,TGTGCCAGCAGCTTAAATCAGGCCCGGAACACTGAAGCTTTCTTT,CASSLNQARNTEAFF
-,TRBV28,TRBJ2-7,-,TGTGCCAGCAGGGTAGGAGGGATTCGCAACGAGCAGTACTTC,CASRVGGIRNEQYF
-,TRBV30,TRBJ2-1,-,TGTGCCGGGCTAGCTTTTGAGCAGTTCTTC,CAGLAFEQFF
-,TRBV18,TRBJ2-1,TRBD2,TGTGCCAGCACTACTACTAGCGGGCGAGGGAATGAGCAGTTCTTC,CASTTTSGRGNEQFF
-,TRBV10-3,TRBJ1-2,-,TGTGCCATCAGTGAGTCGAGCAGGGGCTATGGCTACACCTTC,CAISESSRGYGYTF
-,TRBV6-1,TRBJ2-6,TRBD1,TGTGCCAGCGGACAGGGGATTTCTGGGGCCAACGTCCTGACTTTC,CASGQGISGANVLTF
-,TRBV19,TRBJ1-2,-,TGTGCCAGTAGACTCGACTATGGCTACACCTTC,CASRLDYGYTF
few,TRBV28,TRBJ2-5,TRBD2,TGTGCCAGCAGTGATCGGACTAGCGGGAGTCGGGAGACCCAGTACTTC,CASSDRTSGSRETQYF
-,TRBV18,TRBJ2-5,-,TGTGCCAGCTCACCGGGGGCGCCGGGAGAGACCCAGTACTTC,CASSPGAPGETQYF